This record concerns one TCR beta chain sequence. Its antigen is as yet unknown. With 11 bases removed from V and 0 bases from J, the gap between germline ends came to 11 bases. The CDR3 has 13 residues. Per germline, CDR1 SGHAT and CDR2 FQNNGV. Use of 60 Vbeta and 13 Jbeta primers characterized the PCR. Sequenced by immunoSEQ multiplex PCR; TCRdb stores in-frame clones only, minus some. Found here are about 210,000 clones; the top ten clones hold about 0.9%. The data belong to a study of cytomegalovirus exposure and HLA in healthy donors. The study's findings and limits: Overall, roughly 150 TCR beta chains were annotated as cytomegalovirus-associated. Likely technical artifact: a cluster of highly shared sequence variants.

The chain is built from TRBV11-2 and TRBJ1-3; D is unclear. Sequencing was done on a sample of PBMCs. The sequence came from a woman aged 30 to 39 in good health and CMV-seropositive. Written as DNA, the CDR3 is TGTGCCTCCCTTCAGGACTCTGGAAACACCATATATTTT. This translates into CASLQDSGNTIYF. Looking up the rest from reference TRBV11-2 and TRBJ1-3 gives the full variable domain: EAGVAQSPRYKIIEKRQSVAFWCNPISGHATLYWYQQILGQGPKLLIQFQNNGVVDDSQLPKDRFSAERLKGVDSTLKIQPAKLEDSAVYLCASLQDSGNTIYFGEGSWLTVV.